The T cell receptor (beta chain) described here comes from a study of blood T cell repertoires in COVID-19. Clones were read by immunoSEQ multiplex PCR, and TCRdb kept only the in-frame ones, dropping some. The top ten hold about 1.7% of the sample, which has approximately 300,000 clones, roughly 90% seen once. This CDR3 has 18 residues. The ends lost 5 bases at V and 2 bases at J; junction bases unmatched: 16. Germline V gene data show CDR1 as MNHEY and CDR2 as SVGEGT. The rearrangement joins TRBV6-2 or TRBV6-3 to TRBJ2-3, with 7 bases that match TRBD2. The TCR comes from a woman in her 30s with COVID-19, enrolled during active disease. Specimen: peripheral blood. CDR3 loop: CASSGPTRRGTLTDTQYF. CDR3 coding DNA: TGTGCCAGCAGTGGACCGACTAGGCGGGGGACCCTCACAGATACGCAGTATTTT.